This entry lists 5 T cell receptor beta chains sequenced from one sample in a study of T cells after yellow fever vaccination. Via MiXCR, TCRdb re-called the 5' RACE reads, giving one row per CDR3 protein. This table has about 320,000 distinct CDR3 sequences, approximately 12% appearing once. Specimen: CD4+ T cells sorted from PBMCs, collected 45 days after the yellow fever booster vaccination. The origin of the receptors is a man between 18 and 35 years old who received the YFV17D yellow fever vaccine.

The V and J genes are TRBV4-3 and TRBJ2-5, with a possible D match to TRBD2 (5 bases). This CDR3 is 16 amino acids long. Trimming shortened V by 4 bases and J by 4 bases, and 19 bases separated the two germline ends. Looked up from germline, CDR1 is LGHNA and CDR2 is YSLEER. The CDR3 region is CASSPGLHALGETQYF. CDR3 sequence (DNA): TGCGCCAGCAGCCCCGGACTTCATGCATTGGGAGAGACCCAGTACTTC.

The table lists this clonotype with a few counts. V gene TRBV12-3 or TRBV12-4 combines with J gene TRBJ1-6; 8 nucleotides match TRBD1. With V trimmed by 8 bases and J by 7 bases, 7 bases remained unmatched. CDR3 length equals 14 residues. In DNA, the CDR3 is TGTGCCAGCTATTCCAGGGGGCTCAATTCACCCCTCCACTTT. Protein sequence: CASYSRGLNSPLHF.

This clonotype has at least ten counts. This chain joins TRBV4-2 and TRBJ1-5, with a weak D call TRBD1 (6 bases). The CDR3 is 18 amino acids. CDR1 LGHNA and CDR2 YNFKEQ come from the germline V gene. V shed 2 bases and J shed 0 bases, with 17 bases lying between them. The DNA for the CDR3 is TGTGCCAGCAGCCAAAAAGACAGGCCGCTCTATAGCAATCAGCCCCAGCATTTT. This translates into CASSQKDRPLYSNQPQHF.

The gene calls are TRBV7-2 and TRBJ1-1, with D perhaps matching TRBD1 (5 bases). This CDR3 is built from 15 residues. Germline V CDR1 and CDR2: SGHTA, FQGNSA. Trimming removed 1 base at V and 4 bases at J, with 13 bases between. The DNA for the CDR3 is TGTGCCAGCAGCTTAGGGCCCCAGGGAGGCACTGAAGCTTTCTTT. This encodes CASSLGPQGGTEAFF.

This clonotype was counted a few times. CDR3 protein: CASSLLQGDTEAFF. The DNA for the CDR3 is TGCGCCAGCAGCTTGTTACAGGGGGACACTGAAGCTTTCTTT. The rearrangement uses TRBV5-1 and TRBJ1-1, with TRBD1 matching 8 bases. The CDR3 is made up of 14 amino acids. CDR1 and CDR2 (germline): SGHRS, YFSETQ. V dropped 1 base and J dropped 3; count of bases not matched to a gene: 2.